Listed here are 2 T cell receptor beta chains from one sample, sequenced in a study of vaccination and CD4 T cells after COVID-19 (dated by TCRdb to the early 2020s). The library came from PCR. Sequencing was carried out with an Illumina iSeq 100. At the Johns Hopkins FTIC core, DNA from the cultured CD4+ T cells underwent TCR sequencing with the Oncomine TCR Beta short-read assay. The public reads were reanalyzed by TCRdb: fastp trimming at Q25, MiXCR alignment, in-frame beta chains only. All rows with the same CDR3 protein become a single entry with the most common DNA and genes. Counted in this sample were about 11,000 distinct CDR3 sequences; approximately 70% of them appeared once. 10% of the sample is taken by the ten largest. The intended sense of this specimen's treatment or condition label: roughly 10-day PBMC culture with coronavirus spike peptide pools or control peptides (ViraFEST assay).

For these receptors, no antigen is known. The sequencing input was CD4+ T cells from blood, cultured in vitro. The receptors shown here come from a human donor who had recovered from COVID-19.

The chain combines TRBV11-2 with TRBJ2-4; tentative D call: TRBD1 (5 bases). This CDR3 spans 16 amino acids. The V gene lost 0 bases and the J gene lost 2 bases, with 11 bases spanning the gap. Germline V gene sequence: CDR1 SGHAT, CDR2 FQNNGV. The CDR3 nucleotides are TGTGCCAGCAGCTTAGAAGGGGCCGGAACCAAAAACATTCAGTACTTC. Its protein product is CASSLEGAGTKNIQYF.

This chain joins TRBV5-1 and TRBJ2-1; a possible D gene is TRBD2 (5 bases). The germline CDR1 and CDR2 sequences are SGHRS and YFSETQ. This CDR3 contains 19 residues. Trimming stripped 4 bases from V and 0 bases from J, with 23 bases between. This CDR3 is CASSTTFGGGRSSYNEQFF. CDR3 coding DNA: TGCGCCAGCAGCACGACCTTCGGTGGAGGTAGGAGCTCCTACAATGAGCAGTTCTTC.